A single TCR beta chain is shown here with its context. Per the original methods: Junction-only sequences produced by ImmunoSEQ had no quality scores, so filtering differed. The data were produced by immunoSEQ multiplex PCR, yet TCRdb's version contains in-frame clones alone and is incomplete. D and trimming come from the DNA, and the V and J calls and clone size come from that table. The table shows approximately 2.3 million clones, with 85% to 95% occurring only once. The CDR3 covers 17 residues. The germline V gene encodes CDR1 SGHTA and CDR2 FQGNSA. V dropped 6 bases and J dropped 3 bases, with 22 bases sitting between them. The data stem from a study of shared clonotypes between healthy human individuals.

This TCR derives from a man aged 18 to 30 in good health. Some clones in this sample may be carry-over from other donors' samples. Material for sequencing was naive CD4+ T cells from PBMCs. Indicated subset: CD45RA+ positively selected. This chain links TRBV7-2 with TRBJ2-3; D is perhaps TRBD2 (6 bases). CDR3 nucleotide sequence: TGTGCCAGCAGGCGAGCCCTAGCGTCCGAAGGGACAGATACGCAGTATTTT. It yields the protein CASRRALASEGTDTQYF.